This T cell receptor (beta chain) comes out of a study of tumor-infiltrating lymphocytes in localized non-small cell lung cancer. This clone is a singleton in its sample. The data were produced by immunoSEQ multiplex PCR, yet TCRdb's version contains in-frame clones alone and is incomplete. The table shows approximately 12,000 clones, with approximately 71% occurring only once. The CDR3 extends over 14 amino acids. Trimming pared 1 base from V and 5 bases from J, leaving 11 bases between. Looked up from germline, CDR1 is MGHRA and CDR2 is YSYEKL. This TCR was recovered from a human donor with non-small cell lung cancer. Sequenced: lung tumor tissue. The chain uses TRBV4-1 and TRBJ2-5, with D perhaps TRBD1 or TRBD2 (6 bases each). Written as DNA, the CDR3 is TGCGCCAGCAGCCAAGCAAGGGGGACTGAGACCCAGTACTTC. Protein sequence: CASSQARGTETQYF.